These 19 T cell receptor beta chains came from one sample sequenced in a study of blood T cell repertoires in COVID-19. Profiling relied on immunoSEQ multiplex PCR, and the TCRdb table lists in-frame clones only, not all of them. The repertoire holds approximately 77,000 clones, with 75% to 85% as singletons. Sequencing was done on a sample of peripheral blood. Receptor source: a woman in her 70s with acute or convalescent COVID-19.

This chain joins TRBV5-1 and TRBJ2-2; TRBD2 aligns across 10 bases. This CDR3 is built from 14 residues. Germline assignment: CDR1 SGHRS and CDR2 YFSETQ. Losses at the gene ends were 2 bases for V and 6 bases for J; bases not matched to a gene: 1. The CDR3 region is CASSLAGGPGELFF. CDR3 in DNA: TGCGCCAGCAGCTTAGCGGGGGGGCCCGGGGAGCTGTTTTTT.

This chain joins TRBV9 and TRBJ1-1; D perhaps matches TRBD1 (6 bases). CDR3 size: 13 residues. Germline V gene sequence: CDR1 SGDLS, CDR2 YYNGEE. Trimming took 4 bases from V and 3 from J, leaving 10 bases between them. CDR3 residues: CASSPPGDTEAFF. CDR3 bases: TGTGCCAGCAGCCCCCCAGGGGACACTGAAGCTTTCTTT.

This clone was seen only once. The chain uses TRBV6-5 and TRBJ1-2, with TRBD1 as a possible D gene (5 bases). Trimming left V 5 bases short and J 4 bases short, with 11 bases between. The CDR3 is 13 residues long. CDR1 MNHEY and CDR2 SVGAGI come from the germline V gene. The CDR3 reads CASSLGGGYGYTF. In DNA form, the CDR3 reads TGTGCCAGCAGTCTGGGCGGGGGCTATGGCTACACCTTC.

The CDR3 DNA sequence: TGCGCCAGCAGCTTATCCCGGGCGCAGGGGGCTGGAAACACCATATATTTT. Amino acid sequence: CASSLSRAQGAGNTIYF. The chain joins TRBV5-1 to TRBJ1-3, with 7 nucleotides matching TRBD1. The CDR3 has 17 amino acids. Trimming at V came to 2 bases and at J to 2 bases, leaving 10 bases not matched to a gene. Germline values: CDR1 SGHRS, CDR2 YFSETQ.

This clone has only one observation. V usage is TRBV12-5 and J usage is TRBJ1-1; D might be TRBD1 (6 bases). V lost 5 bases and J lost 4, with 14 bases in between. The CDR3 runs to 14 residues. Germline V gives CDR1 LGHNT, CDR2 FRNRAP. CDR3 sequence reads: CASGTSGARTEAFF. The CDR3 DNA reads as TGTGCTAGTGGTACCTCAGGGGCGCGCACTGAAGCTTTCTTT.

V is TRBV15 and J is TRBJ2-2; D gene ambiguous. With 4 bases removed from V and 6 bases from J, the gap between germline ends came to 12 bases. This CDR3 comprises 14 residues. Germline V CDR1 and CDR2: LNHNV, YYDKDF (reference sequence). The CDR3 loop is CATSTNTQAGELFF. CDR3 nucleotides: TGTGCCACCAGCACTAACACCCAGGCCGGGGAGCTGTTTTTT.

The chain carries TRBV7-9 and TRBJ2-1; D gene uncertain. Germline CDR1 SEHNR, CDR2 FQNEAQ (reference sequence). This CDR3 comprises 15 residues. V was trimmed by 0 bases and J by 5 bases, leaving 11 bases between them. The CDR3 is CASSLARLRDNEQFF. The CDR3, as DNA: TGTGCCAGCAGCTTAGCTCGTCTACGGGACAATGAGCAGTTCTTC.

V usage is TRBV24-1 and J usage is TRBJ1-2; 7 bases are a match to TRBD1. From germline, CDR1 is KGHDR and CDR2 SFDVKD. CDR3 length: 14 residues. V gave up 1 base and J gave up 8 bases; unmatched junction bases: 6. The CDR3 nucleotides are TGTGCCACCAGTGATTTCAGGGGGTCGGGCGGCTACACCTTC. Protein: CATSDFRGSGGYTF.

DNA of the CDR3: TGTGCCAGCAGTTCAGACCGGACAGGGGCAAAAGAAAAACTGTTTTTT. Residues: CASSSDRTGAKEKLFF. This chain uses TRBV6-6 with TRBJ1-4; 9 bases are shared with TRBD1. The CDR3 contains 16 residues. Germline V gene lookup returns CDR1 MNHNY and CDR2 SVGAGI (reference sequence). The V segment lost 4 bases and the J segment 8 bases; nucleotides outside the gene matches: 11.

V and J are TRBV3-1 (or the pseudogene TRBV3-2) and TRBJ2-1, with TRBD2 as a possible D gene (7 bases). Per the germline V gene, CDR1 is LGHDT and CDR2 is YNNKEL (reference sequence). The CDR3 spans 14 residues. Trimming stripped 3 bases from V and 5 bases from J, with 11 bases between. In DNA, the CDR3 is TGTGCCAGCAGCCAGGCGGGGGCTAACAATGAGCAGTTCTTC. Protein product: CASSQAGANNEQFF.

The CDR3 region has the DNA TGTGCCAGCAGTCCCCGCCAGGGAGCGGGCGAGCAGTACTTC. As protein: CASSPRQGAGEQYF. The V gene is TRBV7-2, the J gene TRBJ2-7; a weak D match, TRBD2 (6 bases). Germline CDR1 SGHTA, CDR2 FQGNSA. Between the trimmed V and J ends, which lost 6 bases and 6 bases, there was a span of 18 bases. There are 14 residues in the CDR3.

This clone is a singleton in its sample. J is TRBJ2-3 and V is TRBV5-1; no firm D call. V lost 0 bases, J lost 1 base, and 6 bases lay in between. CDR1 is SGHRS and CDR2 is YFSETQ in the germline V gene. This CDR3 comprises 14 residues. The CDR3 here is CASSLATGTDTQYF. CDR3 nucleotides: TGCGCCAGCAGCTTGGCCACGGGCACAGATACGCAGTATTTT.

The chain couples TRBV11-2 to TRBJ1-1; 7 bases line up with TRBD1. This CDR3 contains 14 residues. Germline CDR1 is SGHAT and CDR2 is FQNNGV. The trim removed 1 base at V and 5 bases at J, leaving 4 bases unmatched. This CDR3 is CASSLGQGWTEAFF. In nucleotides, the CDR3 is TGTGCCAGCAGCTTAGGACAGGGATGGACTGAAGCTTTCTTT. Full variable domain (rest looked up from reference TRBV11-2 and TRBJ1-1): EAGVAQSPRYKIIEKRQSVAFWCNPISGHATLYWYQQILGQGPKLLIQFQNNGVVDDSQLPKDRFSAERLKGVDSTLKIQPAKLEDSAVYLCASSLGQGWTEAFFGQGTRLTVV.

The chain links TRBV4-3 to TRBJ1-1; perhaps TRBD1 as D (5 bases). Germline CDR1 LGHNA, CDR2 YSLEER. V was cut by 1 base and J by 4 bases, with 16 bases left in between. The CDR3 loop spans 16 amino acids. CDR3 amino acids: CASSQGLGPWGTEAFF. For the CDR3, the DNA is TGCGCCAGCAGCCAAGGCTTGGGGCCCTGGGGCACTGAAGCTTTCTTT.

This chain connects TRBV3-1 (or the pseudogene TRBV3-2) to TRBJ2-1, with 11 bases that match TRBD2. This CDR3 region has 16 residues. Trimming cost V 1 base and J 5 bases; bases outside gene matches: 4. CDR1 is LGHDT and CDR2 is YNNKEL in the germline V gene (reference sequence). The CDR3 here is CASSQVAGGGNNEQFF. The CDR3 DNA is TGTGCCAGCAGCCAAGTAGCGGGGGGGGGCAACAATGAGCAGTTCTTC.

The chain recombines TRBV5-1 with TRBJ2-3, with D possibly being TRBD1 (6 bases). Per germline, CDR1 SGHRS and CDR2 YFSETQ. This CDR3 has 15 residues. V was pared by 4 bases and J by 5 bases, with 17 bases between. In DNA form, the CDR3 reads TGCGCCAGCAGCGAGGGACGAATAGGGGGAGATACGCAGTATTTT. This gives the protein CASSEGRIGGDTQYF.

The count of this clone is one. This chain uses TRBV15 with TRBJ2-7; tentatively, D is TRBD2 (6 bases). This CDR3 is 18 amino acids long. Trimming shortened V by 1 base and J by 5 bases, and 24 bases separated the two germline ends. CDR1 and CDR2 from the germline V gene are LNHNV and YYDKDF (reference sequence). CDR3 DNA: TGTGCCACCAGCAGAGTTGGGCCCGGGACTGGTTGGGCGAACGAGCAGTACTTC. Its translation: CATSRVGPGTGWANEQYF.

This rearrangement joins TRBV6-1 to TRBJ2-7, with D possibly matching TRBD2 (5 bases). CDR3 size: 14 residues. Germline V gives CDR1 MNHNS, CDR2 SASEGT. V lost 4 bases and J 8 bases, leaving 18 bases between the germline ends. The CDR3 loop reads CASSVTKTILKQYF. Here the CDR3 DNA reads TGTGCCAGCAGTGTGACCAAGACTATCCTCAAGCAGTACTTC.

This sequence joins TRBV3-1 (or the pseudogene TRBV3-2) and TRBJ2-3; TRBD2 might be the D (5 bases). CDR1 and CDR2 from the germline V gene are LGHDT and YNNKEL (reference sequence). V shed 0 bases and J shed 8 bases, with 27 bases lying between them. The CDR3 contains 19 residues. CDR3 in amino acids: CASSQEGPHGDWARGTQYF. CDR3 sequence (DNA): TGTGCCAGCAGCCAAGAGGGTCCGCACGGGGATTGGGCCCGGGGTACGCAGTATTTT.